This T cell receptor beta chain was observed in a study of blood T cells in healthy people across ages. Study-wide results and limits: When one million T cells were used, diversity estimates were thought to be underestimates. Higher diversity and more naive CD4+ cells were features of long-lived donors, compared to aged donors. Age advanced and TCR beta diversity per million T cells fell, roughly linearly.

Then a second PCR, running about 7 to 11 cycles, was carried out with a sample-barcoded 5' primer and a J-beta primer mix. With 12 random nucleotides, a template-switch adaptor tagged each individual cDNA molecule. TCRdb ran MiXCR on the 5' RACE reads and lists one entry per CDR3 protein. The table records hundreds of thousands of distinct CDR3 sequences, under 55% of them present only once. Remarks on this clonotype: Its antigen is unknown.

The CDR3 has 13 amino acids. The germline V gene encodes CDR1 GTSNPN and CDR2 SVGIG (reference sequence). V shed 3 bases and J shed 4 bases, with 12 bases lying between them. The J gene is TRBJ2-5, the V gene TRBV30; D gene unclear. Sequencing was done on a sample of blood. This receptor was obtained from a man older than 75 in good health. The CDR3 DNA reads TGTGCCTGGAGCGTACGAGGTCTAGAGACCCAGTACTTC. Encoded protein: CAWSVRGLETQYF. Full variable domain (rest looked up from reference TRBV30 and TRBJ2-5): SQTIHQWPATLVQPVGSPLSLECTVEGTSNPNLYWYRQAAGRGLQLLFYSVGIGQISSEVPQNLSASRPQDRQFILSSKKLLLSDSGFYLCAWSVRGLETQYFGPGTRLLVL.